The present T cell receptor beta chain was sequenced within a study of PD-L1 blockade in urothelial cancer. Study at large: About 85% of the 29 patients were men with bladder-origin urothelial cancer. Blood samples had a median of roughly 140,000 T cells. Whole-study findings and limits: In blood at 3 weeks, tumor-associated clones expanded more among patients with durable benefit.

The CDR3 totals 13 residues. V was pared by 5 bases and J by 5 bases, with 12 bases between. CDR1 and CDR2 from the germline V gene are KGHSH and LQKENI. Of note for this clone: What it recognizes is unknown.

Time point defined: pretreatment peripheral blood. Urothelial carcinoma affected the patients, and it was locally advanced or metastatic. The data were produced by immunoSEQ multiplex PCR, yet TCRdb's version contains in-frame clones alone and is incomplete. This sample has around 130,000 clones, with approximately 84% found just once. The specimen was PBMCs, collected around atezolizumab (anti-PD-L1) treatment. The chain recombines TRBV18 with TRBJ2-5; the D gene is possibly TRBD1 (6 bases). This TCR was recovered from a man aged 50-60 years with urothelial cancer. The CDR3 DNA sequence: TGTGCCAGCTCAGTACAGGGCCGGGAGACCCAGTACTTC. It codes for CASSVQGRETQYF. The whole variable domain, remainder taken from reference TRBV18 and TRBJ2-5, is NAGVMQNPRHLVRRRGQEARLRCSPMKGHSHVYWYRQLPEEGLKFMVYLQKENIIDESGMPKERFSAEFPKEGPSILRIQQVVRGDSAAYFCASSVQGRETQYFGPGTRLLVL.